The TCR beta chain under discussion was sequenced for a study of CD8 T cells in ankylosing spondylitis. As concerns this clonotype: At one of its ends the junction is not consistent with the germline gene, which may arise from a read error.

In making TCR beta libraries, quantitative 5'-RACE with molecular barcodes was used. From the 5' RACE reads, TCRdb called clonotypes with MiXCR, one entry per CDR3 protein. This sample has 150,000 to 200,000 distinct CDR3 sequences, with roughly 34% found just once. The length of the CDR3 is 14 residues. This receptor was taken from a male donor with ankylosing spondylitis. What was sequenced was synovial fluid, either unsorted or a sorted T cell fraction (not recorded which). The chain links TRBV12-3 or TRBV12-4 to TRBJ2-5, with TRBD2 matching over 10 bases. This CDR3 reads CASSLAGGGVTQYF. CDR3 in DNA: TGTGCCAGCAGCTTAGCGGGGGGCGGGGTGACCCAGTACTTC.